The rows below give T cell receptor beta chains drawn from one sample of a study of blood T cell repertoires in COVID-19. Only in-frame clones appear in the TCRdb table, and some are missing; sequencing was by immunoSEQ multiplex PCR. The sample includes 250,000 to 300,000 clones, roughly 87% of them seen just once. Sequenced material: PBMCs or T cells enriched from blood (not recorded which). These receptors came from a young woman who had recovered from COVID-19. The CDR3 runs from the conserved cysteine through the conserved F or W. D genes are given only for firm matches. Only part of the rows carry a size: once, few, many, or a class if the clone is expanded.

d_call: -
clone_size: -
j_call: TRBJ1-3
v_call: TRBV12-3/TRBV12-4
cdr3_nt: TGTGCCAGCAGCCTCACAGCTGGAAACACCATATATTTT
cdr3_aa: CASSLTAGNTIYF

d_call: TRBD1
clone_size: -
j_call: TRBJ1-2
v_call: TRBV28
cdr3_nt: TGTGCCAGCAGTCTAACAGGGGGCCCCTATGGCTACACCTTC
cdr3_aa: CASSLTGGPYGYTF

d_call: TRBD2
clone_size: -
j_call: TRBJ2-3
v_call: TRBV12-3/TRBV12-4
cdr3_nt: TGTGCCAGCAGCCTTAGCGGGATTGGGACGCAGTATTTT
cdr3_aa: CASSLSGIGTQYF

d_call: -
clone_size: -
j_call: TRBJ1-6
v_call: TRBV5-1
cdr3_nt: TGCGCCAGCAGCTCAGAGGTCTATAATTCACCCCTCCACTTT
cdr3_aa: CASSSEVYNSPLHF

d_call: -
clone_size: -
j_call: TRBJ2-2
v_call: TRBV27
cdr3_nt: TGTGCCAGCAGGGAGAGATTTACCGGGGAGCTGTTTTTT
cdr3_aa: CASRERFTGELFF

d_call: TRBD1
clone_size: once
j_call: TRBJ2-7
v_call: TRBV19
cdr3_nt: TGTGCCAGTAGTCCCACCCCAAGAAGACAGGGCTCCTACGAGCAGTACTTC
cdr3_aa: CASSPTPRRQGSYEQYF

d_call: -
clone_size: once
j_call: TRBJ1-1
v_call: TRBV28
cdr3_nt: TGTGCCAGCAGTTTGAGGGGGGGCCTCACTGAAGCTTTCTTT
cdr3_aa: CASSLRGGLTEAFF

d_call: TRBD2
clone_size: -
j_call: TRBJ2-3
v_call: TRBV4-3
cdr3_nt: TGCGCCAGCAGCCAAGATTTAGCGGGGGGCTCTTACACGCAGTATTTT
cdr3_aa: CASSQDLAGGSYTQYF

d_call: -
clone_size: -
j_call: TRBJ2-3
v_call: TRBV9
cdr3_nt: TGTGCCAGCAGCGTAGTAGGGAGCGGAGCCAGCACAGATACGCAGTATTTT
cdr3_aa: CASSVVGSGASTDTQYF

d_call: TRBD2
clone_size: -
j_call: TRBJ2-2
v_call: TRBV9
cdr3_nt: TGTGCCAGCAGCTCAGACCCGAGCGGGGGGGAATACGGGGAGCTGTTTTTT
cdr3_aa: CASSSDPSGGEYGELFF

d_call: TRBD2
clone_size: -
j_call: TRBJ2-1
v_call: TRBV9
cdr3_nt: TGTGCCAGCGGAGCAAGCGGGGCCTCCTACAATGAGCAGTTCTTC
cdr3_aa: CASGASGASYNEQFF

d_call: TRBD2
clone_size: -
j_call: TRBJ2-5
v_call: TRBV9
cdr3_nt: TGTGCCAGCAGCGTAGATCTAGCGGGAGGGTCCCAAGAGACCCAGTACTTC
cdr3_aa: CASSVDLAGGSQETQYF

d_call: -
clone_size: -
j_call: TRBJ2-7
v_call: TRBV7-2
cdr3_nt: TGTGCCAGCAGCTTAGGGCCCTCCTACGAGCAGTACTTC
cdr3_aa: CASSLGPSYEQYF

d_call: -
clone_size: -
j_call: TRBJ2-3
v_call: TRBV5-1
cdr3_nt: TGCGCCAGCAGCTTGAACGGGGGCACAGATACGCAGTATTTT
cdr3_aa: CASSLNGGTDTQYF

d_call: TRBD2
clone_size: few
j_call: TRBJ2-1
v_call: TRBV6-4
cdr3_nt: TGTGCCAGCAGTGATTTCGCGGGAGCCCCCCACAATGAGCAGTTCTTC
cdr3_aa: CASSDFAGAPHNEQFF